This entry lists 26 T cell receptor beta chains sequenced from one sample in a study of beta chain features in type 1 diabetes. Broader study findings: Type 1 diabetes patients had moderately but significantly shorter TCRB CDR3s in all four CD4+ subsets.

Since all of the isolated RNA was reverse transcribed, expressed TCRB transcripts were what got sequenced. Generated by immunoSEQ multiplex PCR, the TCRdb table keeps only in-frame clones and is missing some. The data show roughly 160,000 clones, with 6.5% to 9.5% seen just once and about 0.95% held by the top ten. These receptors have no known antigen. The sequenced material came from central memory CD4+ T cells from blood. These receptor sequences come from a woman aged 40 to 50 with type 1 diabetes.

The chain links TRBV7-3 to TRBJ2-7; TRBD1 matches 7 bases. V dropped 5 bases and J dropped 3; count of bases not matched to a gene: 4. This CDR3 spans 13 amino acids. Germline V gene data show CDR1 as SGHTA and CDR2 as FQGTGA. The CDR3 coding sequence is TGTGCCAGCAGCCCGGGACAGAGCTACGAGCAGTACTTC. It translates to CASSPGQSYEQYF. The variable domain in full, completed from reference TRBV7-3 and TRBJ2-7, reads GAGVSQTPSNKVTEKGKYVELRCDPISGHTALYWYRQSLGQGPEFLIYFQGTGAADDSGLPNDRFFAVRPEGSVSTLKIQRTERGDSAVYLCASSPGQSYEQYFGPGTRLTVT.

This chain connects TRBV7-2 to TRBJ1-4; no definite D call. This CDR3 has 14 residues. From germline, CDR1 is SGHTA and CDR2 FQGNSA. The V end was cut by 5 bases, the J end by 0 bases, with 7 bases between. CDR3 sequence reads: CASSLRATNEKLFF. DNA for the CDR3: TGTGCCAGCAGCCTTCGGGCAACTAATGAAAAACTGTTTTTT.

This clone was detected only a few times. The J gene is TRBJ1-1, the V gene TRBV5-1, with unresolved D. Trimming removed 1 base at V and 0 bases at J, with 4 bases between. Germline V gene data show CDR1 as SGHRS and CDR2 as YFSETQ. This CDR3 spans 13 amino acids. For the CDR3, the DNA is TGCGCCAGCAGCTTGACAGTGAACACTGAAGCTTTCTTT. It is translated as CASSLTVNTEAFF.

Comments on this clone: The sample contains more than one DNA sequence encoding this CDR3. The gene calls are TRBV9 and TRBJ1-5; D not certain. The CDR3 covers 15 residues. Trimming took off 0 bases at V and 1 base at J, with 8 bases between the two ends. The germline CDR1 and CDR2 sequences are SGDLS and YYNGEE. CDR3 sequence: CASSVGPGSNQPQHF. CDR3 coding DNA: TGTGCCAGCAGCGTAGGGCCGGGAAGCAATCAGCCCCAGCATTTT.

This clone occurred a few times. This chain connects TRBV4-1 to TRBJ2-2, with D uncertain. V gave up 1 base and J gave up 2 bases, with 14 bases separating them. The CDR3 runs 17 residues. The V gene's germline CDR1 is MGHRA and CDR2 YSYEKL. CDR3 region: CASSQALRSPNTGELFF. CDR3 nucleotides: TGCGCCAGCAGCCAAGCTCTTAGGAGCCCTAACACCGGGGAGCTGTTTTTT.

The J gene is TRBJ1-6, the V gene TRBV7-3, with 9 bases fitting TRBD1. The CDR3 is made up of 15 amino acids. J was trimmed by 7 bases and V by 4 bases; bases with no gene match: 5. Germline V gene sequence: CDR1 SGHTA, CDR2 FQGTGA. CDR3: CASSSGTGPNSPLHF. The DNA for the CDR3 is TGTGCCAGCAGCTCCGGGACAGGGCCAAATTCACCCCTCCACTTT.

The chain has TRBV5-5 and TRBJ1-1; TRBD1 matches 7 bases. The CDR3 spans 15 residues. V lost 4 bases, J lost 0 bases, and 6 bases stayed unmatched. Germline V gene sequence: CDR1 SGHKS, CDR2 YYEKEE (reference sequence). The CDR3 nucleotides read TGTGCCAGCAGCGCGCCACAGGGGCTGAACACTGAAGCTTTCTTT. Translating it yields CASSAPQGLNTEAFF.

This clone was picked up a small number of times. This chain joins TRBV5-4 and TRBJ2-1, with a weak D call TRBD2 (5 bases). Trimming pared 3 bases from V and 2 bases from J, leaving 12 bases between. Germline CDR1 is SGHNT and CDR2 is YYREEE (reference sequence). This CDR3 has 15 amino acids. CDR3 in amino acids: CASSSDYQAYNEQFF. In nucleotides, the CDR3 is TGTGCCAGCAGCTCCGACTACCAAGCCTACAATGAGCAGTTCTTC. Full variable domain (missing parts from reference TRBV5-4 and TRBJ2-1): ETGVTQSPTHLIKTRGQQVTLRCSSQSGHNTVSWYQQALGQGPQFIFQYYREEENGRGNFPPRFSGLQFPNYSSELNVNALELDDSALYLCASSSDYQAYNEQFFGPGTRLTVL.

This clone was picked up a small number of times. J is TRBJ2-7 and V is TRBV7-2; D might be TRBD1 (6 bases). V gave up 5 bases and J gave up 9 bases, with 14 bases separating them. The germline V gene has CDR1 SGHTA and CDR2 FQGNSA. There are 12 residues in the CDR3. The CDR3 nucleotides are TGTGCCAGCAGCCTACAGGGTGTCGGGCAGTACTTC. Residues: CASSLQGVGQYF.

There are a few counts of this clone. The chain carries TRBV29-1 and TRBJ1-1; 7 bases line up with TRBD1. This CDR3 has 12 residues. J lost 7 bases, V lost 7 bases, and 9 bases had no gene match. Germline values: CDR1 SQVTM, CDR2 ANQGSEA. The CDR3 is CSAGGGAGEAFF. The CDR3 bases are TGCAGCGCCGGAGGGGGCGCGGGTGAAGCTTTCTTT.

This clone was observed a few times. V gene TRBV6-5 combines with J gene TRBJ2-7; TRBD1 matches at 8 bases. The V gene's germline CDR1 is MNHEY and CDR2 SVGAGI. Germline trimming cut 5 bases from V and 7 bases from J; bases unmatched to any gene: 7. The CDR3 length is 13 residues. CDR3 sequence reads: CASSPGQGWEQYF. CDR3 sequence (DNA): TGTGCCAGCAGTCCCGGACAGGGATGGGAGCAGTACTTC.

This clone was recorded a few times. The CDR3: CASSPLKAGGTDTQYF. The CDR3 nucleotides read TGCGCCAGCAGCCCGTTAAAAGCGGGGGGCACAGATACGCAGTATTTT. The chain carries TRBV4-1 and TRBJ2-3; 8 nucleotides agree with TRBD2. CDR1 and CDR2 from the germline V gene are MGHRA and YSYEKL. Trimming at V came to 4 bases and at J to 1 base, leaving 7 bases not matched to a gene. The length of the CDR3 is 16 residues.

For the CDR3, the DNA is TGTGCCAGCAGCCAAGTGGGGACAGGGAACACTGAAGCTTTCTTT. It yields the protein CASSQVGTGNTEAFF. This chain uses TRBV4-2 with TRBJ1-1; 8 bases match TRBD1. Germline V gene sequence: CDR1 LGHNA, CDR2 YNFKEQ. The CDR3 extends over 15 amino acids. The V gene end was trimmed by 1 base and the J gene end by 1 base; junction bases not matched to a gene: 2.

The chain employs TRBV29-1 and TRBJ1-5, with 8 bases aligning to TRBD1. The CDR3 contains 14 residues. V shed 6 bases and J 1 base; nucleotides not matched to a gene: 5. Germline assignment: CDR1 SQVTM and CDR2 ANQGSEA. CDR3 sequence: CSVLTGGSNQPQHF. The DNA of the CDR3 is TGCAGCGTCTTAACAGGGGGAAGCAATCAGCCCCAGCATTTT.

The chain has TRBV18 and TRBJ2-1, with 8 bases aligning to TRBD2. The CDR3 length is 15 residues. V lost 3 bases, J lost 9 bases, and 10 bases stayed unmatched. Germline V gene sequence: CDR1 KGHSH, CDR2 LQKENI. The CDR3 region is CASSPDSGSGVEQFF. CDR3 bases: TGTGCCAGCTCACCCGACAGCGGGAGCGGGGTTGAGCAGTTCTTC.

The table lists this clone with a few counts. The rearrangement joins TRBV7-9 to TRBJ2-7, with D tentatively TRBD1 (5 bases). Germline assignment: CDR1 SEHNR and CDR2 FQNEAQ (reference sequence). The V and J ends lost 2 bases and 3 bases respectively, with 8 bases between them. CDR3 size: 13 residues. The CDR3 reads CASSLRGRYEQYF. DNA for the CDR3: TGTGCCAGCAGCTTAAGGGGCCGCTACGAGCAGTACTTC.

For the CDR3, the DNA is TGTGCCACCAGCAGAGATACAGGGGGCAGTGAAAAACTGTTTTTT. As protein: CATSRDTGGSEKLFF. The chain is built from TRBV15 and TRBJ1-4, with 9 bases aligning to TRBD1. Trimming cost V 0 bases and J 7 bases; bases outside gene matches: 3. Germline CDR1 reads LNHNV; CDR2 reads YYDKDF (reference sequence). This CDR3 region has 15 residues.

This clone was counted only a few times. The chain couples TRBV5-1 to TRBJ2-3; D call uncertain. Per germline, CDR1 SGHRS and CDR2 YFSETQ. V was pared by 4 bases and J by 5 bases, with 8 bases between. This CDR3 is built from 12 residues. CDR3 nucleotide sequence: TGCGCCAGCAGCGCGTCGGGAGATACGCAGTATTTT. This encodes CASSASGDTQYF.

The V and J genes are TRBV7-9 and TRBJ1-2; perhaps TRBD1 as D (6 bases). Germline assignment: CDR1 SEHNR and CDR2 FQNEAQ (reference sequence). Trimming shortened V by 6 bases and J by 4 bases, and 15 bases separated the two germline ends. There are 14 residues in the CDR3. In DNA, the CDR3 is TGTGCCAGCAGTGGTCAGGGGCTGAGCTATGGCTACACCTTC. This codes for CASSGQGLSYGYTF.

This clone showed up just a few times. The genes are TRBV27 and TRBJ2-2; possibly TRBD1 for D (7 bases). CDR1 and CDR2 (germline): MNHEY, SMNVEV (reference sequence). The length of the CDR3 is 15 residues. The ends were cut back, 3 bases at V and 4 bases at J, with 12 bases in the middle. CDR3 loop: CASSLGQGGTGELFF. The CDR3 nucleotides read TGTGCCAGCAGTTTGGGCCAGGGGGGCACCGGGGAGCTGTTTTTT.

The gene calls are TRBV18 and TRBJ2-1; 9 positions match TRBD2. The germline V gene has CDR1 KGHSH and CDR2 LQKENI. The CDR3 loop spans 15 amino acids. V was clipped by 3 bases and J by 7 bases; unmatched bases: 7. CDR3 in amino acids: CASSPVAGDSNEQFF. Written as DNA, the CDR3 is TGTGCCAGCTCACCGGTAGCGGGGGACTCGAATGAGCAGTTCTTC.

This clone appeared a few times. V usage is TRBV28 and J usage is TRBJ1-2; TRBD1 might be the D (6 bases). CDR3 length: 15 residues. Germline-derived CDR1 and CDR2 are MDHEN and SYDVKM. V dropped 6 bases and J dropped 7 bases, with 21 bases sitting between them. CDR3 DNA: TGTGCCAGCAGCACGCCTGGGGGCGCCTCGGGTGGCTACACCTTC. This codes for CASSTPGGASGGYTF.

The V call is TRBV20-1, the J call TRBJ2-7; D is undetermined. The CDR3 runs 10 residues. CDR1 DFQATT and CDR2 SNEGSKA come from the germline V gene (reference sequence). V shed 5 bases and J shed 5 bases, with 7 bases lying between them. The CDR3 DNA follows: TGCAGTGCTTTTGAGCACGAGCAGTACTTC. It yields the protein CSAFEHEQYF.

The chain is built from TRBV19 and TRBJ2-7; 9 positions match TRBD1. The junction had 9 bases not matched to a gene; V was cut back by 5 bases and J by 1 base. Per germline, CDR1 LNHDA and CDR2 SQIVND (reference sequence). The CDR3 sequence is 16 residues long. CDR3 in amino acids: CASSPTMGTGSYEQYF. The CDR3 region has the DNA TGTGCCAGTAGTCCTACGATGGGGACAGGGTCCTACGAGCAGTACTTC.

This clone turned up a few times. The CDR3 protein is CASSPPPGYPLHEQYF. For the CDR3, the DNA is TGTGCCAGCTCACCCCCCCCAGGTTATCCTCTCCACGAGCAGTACTTC. This rearrangement joins TRBV18 to TRBJ2-7; D is ambiguous. Trimming stripped 3 bases from V and 5 bases from J, with 20 bases between. Germline assignment: CDR1 KGHSH and CDR2 LQKENI. CDR3 length: 16 amino acids.

This clone came up a few times. V and J are TRBV6-5 and TRBJ2-3; TRBD2 aligns across 8 bases. Germline V gives CDR1 MNHEY, CDR2 SVGAGI. Trimming removed 5 bases from V and 8 bases from J; junction bases left unmatched: 6. The CDR3 length is 13 residues. The CDR3 reads CASSGTRGGTQYF. For the CDR3, the DNA is TGTGCCAGCAGTGGGACTAGGGGGGGTACGCAGTATTTT.